The 16 T cell receptor beta chains below were found in one sample sequenced in a study of blood T cell repertoires in COVID-19. Profiling relied on immunoSEQ multiplex PCR, and the TCRdb table lists in-frame clones only, not all of them. The sample records 25,000 to 35,000 clones, less than 80% being singletons. The material sequenced was peripheral blood. These receptors all come from a boy aged 2-15 years with active or convalescent COVID-19.

The V gene is TRBV7-9, the J gene TRBJ1-1, with a tentative D call TRBD1 (5 bases). This CDR3 region has 18 residues. The V and J ends lost 5 bases and 2 bases respectively, with 24 bases between them. Germline CDR1 SEHNR, CDR2 FQNEAQ (reference sequence). CDR3 coding DNA: TGTGCCAGCAGCCGCAGGCCTCCCGGGTGGCAGGGAAACACTGAAGCTTTCTTT. Translation gives CASSRRPPGWQGNTEAFF.

V is TRBV5-6 and J is TRBJ1-2, with TRBD1 matching over 7 bases. V shed 6 bases, J shed 6 bases, and the junction held 8 bases outside the gene matches. The V gene's germline CDR1 is SGHDT and CDR2 YYEEEE. This CDR3 contains 13 residues. The CDR3 coding sequence is TGTGCCAGCAACCTACAAGGGACAGATGGCTACACCTTC. It translates to CASNLQGTDGYTF.

V gene TRBV28 combines with J gene TRBJ1-1; D possibly corresponds to TRBD1 (6 bases). The CDR3 has 13 amino acids. V lost 1 base and J 10 bases, leaving 13 bases between the germline ends. From germline, CDR1 is MDHEN and CDR2 SYDVKM. This CDR3 reads CASSLSLGGRAFF. CDR3 nucleotides: TGTGCCAGCAGTTTATCCCTCGGGGGGCGAGCTTTCTTT.

This clone was observed once. The chain uses TRBV24-1 and TRBJ2-3; D ambiguous. In germline, CDR1 is KGHDR, CDR2 SFDVKD. The CDR3 extends over 13 amino acids. Trimming shortened V by 9 bases and J by 2 bases, and 11 bases separated the two germline ends. The CDR3 bases are TGTGCCACCCCTACTCTCTACACAGATACGCAGTATTTT. It yields the protein CATPTLYTDTQYF.

The chain combines TRBV9 with TRBJ2-3; D may be TRBD2 (5 bases). Germline V gene lookup returns CDR1 SGDLS and CDR2 YYNGEE. V was shortened by 2 bases and J by 2 bases, with 9 bases between the two germline ends. The CDR3 extends over 14 amino acids. The CDR3 DNA reads as TGTGCCAGCAGCGTCGCGGGTAACACAGATACGCAGTATTTT. This gives the protein CASSVAGNTDTQYF.

The rearrangement joins TRBV19 to TRBJ1-5, with D uncertain. Germline V gives CDR1 LNHDA, CDR2 SQIVND (reference sequence). This CDR3 contains 14 residues. The V and J ends lost 10 bases and 3 bases respectively, with 16 bases between them. The CDR3 nucleotides read TGTGCCACCAGGTTGGGTCCTAACAATCAGCCCCAGCATTTT. It translates to CATRLGPNNQPQHF.

V is TRBV28 and J is TRBJ1-4; 7 bases are shared with TRBD1. With V trimmed by 8 bases and J by 0 bases, 3 bases remained unmatched. Per the germline V gene, CDR1 is MDHEN and CDR2 is SYDVKM. There are 14 residues in the CDR3. The CDR3 reads CASGQGATNEKLFF. Written as DNA, the CDR3 is TGTGCCAGCGGGCAGGGGGCAACTAATGAAAAACTGTTTTTT.

This chain joins TRBV3-1 (or the pseudogene TRBV3-2) and TRBJ1-5, with D maybe TRBD1 (5 bases). Per the germline V gene, CDR1 is LGHDT and CDR2 is YNNKEL (reference sequence). This CDR3 spans 13 amino acids. V was trimmed by 3 bases and J by 9 bases, leaving 12 bases between them. The CDR3 bases are TGTGCCAGCAGCCAGGGGGGTGAGCGGCCCCAGCATTTT. Its protein is CASSQGGERPQHF.

The chain links TRBV18 to TRBJ2-7, with D perhaps TRBD2 (6 bases). The CDR3 runs 16 residues. The V end was cut by 6 bases, the J end by 3 bases, with 21 bases between. Germline V gene data show CDR1 as KGHSH and CDR2 as LQKENI. CDR3 nucleotide sequence: TGTGCCAGCTCCCGGGAGAACCCAGGGTCTGGCTACGAGCAGTACTTC. It yields the protein CASSRENPGSGYEQYF.

The rearrangement uses TRBV10-3 and TRBJ2-1; D remains unclear. V was pared by 3 bases and J by 5 bases, with 5 bases between. This CDR3 has 12 residues. Germline CDR1 ENHRY, CDR2 SYGVKD. The CDR3 reads CAISDGNNEQFF. CDR3 nucleotides: TGTGCCATCAGTGACGGTAACAATGAGCAGTTCTTC.

This chain uses TRBV7-9 with TRBJ2-7; a weak D match, TRBD1 (6 bases). This CDR3 spans 15 amino acids. V dropped 2 bases and J dropped 4 bases, with 15 bases sitting between them. Germline loops: CDR1 SEHNR, CDR2 FQNEAQ (reference sequence). As DNA, the CDR3 is TGTGCCAGCAGCTTAAAACAGGGCCCGGGGTACGAGCAGTACTTC. Translated: CASSLKQGPGYEQYF.

The rearrangement links TRBV7-6 to TRBJ2-1; 9 bases match TRBD2. The CDR3 covers 18 residues. Germline CDR1 and CDR2: SGHVS and FNYEAQ. The trim removed 1 base at V and 1 base at J, leaving 8 bases unmatched. The CDR3 loop is CASSLEAGGLSSYNEQFF. CDR3 bases: TGTGCCAGCAGCTTAGAAGCGGGAGGCCTATCTTCCTACAATGAGCAGTTCTTC.

The gene calls are TRBV12-2 and TRBJ2-1; TRBD2, the table's D call, lacks a check against the DNA. TRBV12-2 is deemed a pseudogene. This CDR3 spans 11 amino acids. This CDR3 reads CASRPSNEQFF. The CDR3 nucleotides are TGTGCAAGTCGCCCCTCTAATGAGCAGTTCTTC.

Comment on this clone: A junction end diverges from the germline sequence, so it may reflect a read error. V usage is TRBV6-1 and J usage is TRBJ2-3; D is unresolved. The CDR3 runs to 15 residues. The germline CDR1 and CDR2 sequences are MNHNS and SASEGT. The CDR3, as DNA: TGTGCCAGCAGCGAAGGGCCGTATCGTCTGGATACGCAGTATTTT. This codes for CASSEGPYRLDTQYF.

With regard to this clone: No DNA is shown, since the ends of the CDR3 on it are uncertain; the CDR3 is the one TCRdb lists. The chain carries TRBV21-1 and TRBJ1-3; the table gives TRBD1 as D, unverified against the DNA. TRBV21-1 is noted as a pseudogene. A total of 12 residues make up the CDR3, ends included. The CDR3 here is CASWGRGNTIYF.

V gene TRBV12-3 or TRBV12-4 combines with J gene TRBJ1-1, with D perhaps TRBD1 (6 bases). This CDR3 is built from 13 residues. V dropped 2 bases and J dropped 4 bases, with 8 bases sitting between them. CDR3 coding DNA: TGTGCCAGCAGTTTAACAGGGCGCACTGAAGCTTTCTTT. Amino acids: CASSLTGRTEAFF.